This T cell receptor beta chain was documented in a study of blood T cell repertoires in COVID-19. Study-wide background: COVID-19 samples, acute and convalescent, were from the United States, Italy and Spain. Sample material is recorded as cDNA or gDNA derived from T cells, B-cell-depleted T cells, or PBMCs.

TCRdb's table, derived via immunoSEQ multiplex PCR, lists solely in-frame clones and lacks some. The table shows 150,000 or so clones, with 85% to 95% occurring only once. The sequenced sample consisted of peripheral blood. The receptor's source is an older woman with COVID-19, enrolled during active disease.

This CDR3 is CASSLTGTGAGGYGYTF. The CDR3 bases are TGTGCCAGCAGCCTTACCGGGACAGGGGCCGGGGGGTATGGCTACACCTTC. The rearrangement uses TRBV7-9 and TRBJ1-2; 10 bases agree with TRBD1. CDR3 length: 17 residues. The trim removed 5 bases at V and 5 bases at J, leaving 14 bases unmatched. Per the germline V gene, CDR1 is SEHNR and CDR2 is FQNEAQ (reference sequence).